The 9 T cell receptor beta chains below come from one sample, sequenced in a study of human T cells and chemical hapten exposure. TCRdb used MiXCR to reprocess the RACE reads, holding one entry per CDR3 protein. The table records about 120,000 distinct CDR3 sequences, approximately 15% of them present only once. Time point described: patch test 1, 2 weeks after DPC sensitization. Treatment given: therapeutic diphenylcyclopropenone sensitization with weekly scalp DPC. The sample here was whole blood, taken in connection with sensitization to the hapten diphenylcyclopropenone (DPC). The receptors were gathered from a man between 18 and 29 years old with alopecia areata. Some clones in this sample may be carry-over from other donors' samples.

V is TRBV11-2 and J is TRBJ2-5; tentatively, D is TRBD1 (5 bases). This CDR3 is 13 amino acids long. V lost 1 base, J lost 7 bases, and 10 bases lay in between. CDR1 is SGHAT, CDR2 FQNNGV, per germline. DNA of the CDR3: TGTGCCAGCAGCTTAGGGGGCAAGGGGACCCAGTACTTC. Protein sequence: CASSLGGKGTQYF. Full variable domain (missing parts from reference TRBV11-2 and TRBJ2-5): EAGVAQSPRYKIIEKRQSVAFWCNPISGHATLYWYQQILGQGPKLLIQFQNNGVVDDSQLPKDRFSAERLKGVDSTLKIQPAKLEDSAVYLCASSLGGKGTQYFGPGTRLLVL.

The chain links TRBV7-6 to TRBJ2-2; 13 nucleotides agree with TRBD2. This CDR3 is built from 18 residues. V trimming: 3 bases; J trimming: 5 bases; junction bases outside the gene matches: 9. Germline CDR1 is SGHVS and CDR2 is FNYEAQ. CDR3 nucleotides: TGTGCCAGCAGCTTGGATACTAGCGGGGGGGCCCGGACCGGGGAGCTGTTTTTT. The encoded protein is CASSLDTSGGARTGELFF.

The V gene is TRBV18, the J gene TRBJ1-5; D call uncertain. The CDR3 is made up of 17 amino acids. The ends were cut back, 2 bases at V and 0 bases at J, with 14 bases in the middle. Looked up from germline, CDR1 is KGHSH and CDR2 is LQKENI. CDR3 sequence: CASSPGRGAVSNQPQHF. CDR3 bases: TGTGCCAGCTCACCAGGTCGAGGCGCGGTTAGCAATCAGCCCCAGCATTTT.

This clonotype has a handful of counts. CDR3 region: CASSRPGVDLGTQYF. The CDR3 nucleotides read TGTGCCAGCAGTAGGCCAGGGGTGGATCTTGGGACCCAGTACTTC. V is TRBV6-1 and J is TRBJ2-5; TRBD1 is a possible D gene (6 bases). Germline assignment: CDR1 MNHNS and CDR2 SASEGT. The CDR3 has 15 amino acids. V lost 5 bases and J lost 7, with 20 bases in between.

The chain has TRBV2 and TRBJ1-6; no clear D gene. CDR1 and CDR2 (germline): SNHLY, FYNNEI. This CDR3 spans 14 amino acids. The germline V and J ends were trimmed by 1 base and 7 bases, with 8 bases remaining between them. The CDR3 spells CASSEVAANSPLHF. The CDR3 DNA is TGTGCCAGCAGTGAAGTGGCAGCAAATTCACCCCTCCACTTT.

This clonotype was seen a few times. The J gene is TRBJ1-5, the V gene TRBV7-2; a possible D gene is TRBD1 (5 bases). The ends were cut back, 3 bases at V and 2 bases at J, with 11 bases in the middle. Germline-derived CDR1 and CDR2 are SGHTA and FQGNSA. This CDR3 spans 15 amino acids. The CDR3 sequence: CASSFLAGGNQPQHF. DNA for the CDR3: TGTGCCAGCAGCTTTTTAGCGGGGGGCAATCAGCCCCAGCATTTT.

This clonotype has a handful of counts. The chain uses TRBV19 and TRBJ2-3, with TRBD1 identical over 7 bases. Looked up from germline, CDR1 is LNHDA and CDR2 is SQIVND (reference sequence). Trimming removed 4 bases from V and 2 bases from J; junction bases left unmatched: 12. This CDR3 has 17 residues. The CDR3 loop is CASSSWPDRSSTDTQYF. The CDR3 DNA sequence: TGTGCCAGTAGTAGTTGGCCGGACAGGAGCTCCACAGATACGCAGTATTTT.

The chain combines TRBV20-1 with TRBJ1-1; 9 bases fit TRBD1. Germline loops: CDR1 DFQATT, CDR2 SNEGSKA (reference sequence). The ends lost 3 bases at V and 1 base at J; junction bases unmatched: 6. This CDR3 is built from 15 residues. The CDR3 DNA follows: TGCAGTGCTAGTCCGGACAGGGGACCGAACACTGAAGCTTTCTTT. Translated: CSASPDRGPNTEAFF.

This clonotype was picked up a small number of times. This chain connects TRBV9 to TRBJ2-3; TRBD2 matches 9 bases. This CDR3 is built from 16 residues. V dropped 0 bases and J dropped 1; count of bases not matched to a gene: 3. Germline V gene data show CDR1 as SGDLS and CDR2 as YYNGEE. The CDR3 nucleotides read TGTGCCAGCAGCGTAGATAGCGGGGGCCGCACAGATACGCAGTATTTT. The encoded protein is CASSVDSGGRTDTQYF.